This TCR beta chain derives from a study of blood T cell repertoires in COVID-19. In the study overall: Sites across the United States, Italy and Spain contributed samples from acute and convalescent COVID-19. PBMCs, B-cell-depleted T cells, or T cells were the source of the cDNA or gDNA that made up the material.

Methods used by the authors: The assay estimated nucleated cells by amplifying reference gene primers. The table came from immunoSEQ multiplex PCR; TCRdb's copy has only in-frame clones and leaves some out. V and J calls and clone size are given by that table; D and trimming were obtained from the DNA. Seen here are some 200,000 clones, under 90% observed once, and the top ten hold about an eighth. The germline gives CDR1 LNHDA, CDR2 SQIVND (reference sequence). The CDR3 contains 14 residues. Trimming cost V 5 bases and J 2 bases; bases outside gene matches: 3. The TCR comes from a man aged 25-45 years with active or convalescent COVID-19. The source material was peripheral blood. The V and J genes are TRBV19 and TRBJ1-2, with TRBD1 matching over 9 bases. The CDR3 DNA is TGTGCCAGTAGTGGGGGACAGGGAAACTATGGCTACACCTTC. Its translation is CASSGGQGNYGYTF.